The 2 T cell receptor beta chains below were found in one sample sequenced in a study of regulatory T cells in long-lasting Graves disease. Through Arm-PCR of CDR3 regions and iRepertoire HTBI primers, TCR beta libraries were built. Each CDR3 protein is one row after TCRdb ran MiXCR on the multiplex PCR reads. The profile shows a few hundred thousand distinct CDR3 sequences, around 22% of them singletons. The time point was: persistent/refractory GD, antithyroid drugs over 5 years with positive TRAb. From PBMCs, RNA was extracted and then used to make the TCR library. The input for sequencing was peripheral blood mononuclear cells (PBMCs), taken when the disease was refractory, from a patient treated with antithyroid drugs. These receptors originate from a female donor with Graves disease.

Points on this clonotype: This sequence may be a read error, since a much larger clone differs from it by one base. J is TRBJ1-2 and V is TRBV14; D is perhaps TRBD1 (5 bases). CDR3 length equals 14 residues. Germline V lookup: CDR1 SGHDN, CDR2 FVKESK. The CDR3 DNA is TGTGCCAGCAGCTCCCTGACAGCTAACTATGGCGACACCTTC. Translation: CASSSLTANYGDTF.

This clonotype was counted many times. The CDR3 DNA sequence: TGTGCCAGCAGTGGACAGGGGAGTCGGGGCCATGGCTACACCTTC. It is translated as CASSGQGSRGHGYTF. The chain joins TRBV2 to TRBJ1-2; 8 bases map to TRBD1. The germline V gene encodes CDR1 SNHLY and CDR2 FYNNEI. With 4 bases clipped from V and 6 bases from J, the junction kept 10 bases outside the gene matches. The CDR3 contains 15 residues.